The rows below give T cell receptor beta chains drawn from one sample of a study of cytomegalovirus exposure and HLA in healthy donors. Clones were sequenced by immunoSEQ multiplex PCR, and TCRdb holds only the in-frame ones, with some missing. The sample has more than 90,000 clones, around 80% seen once; the top ten hold 0.5% to 0.65%. Sequencing was carried out using PBMCs. Source of these receptors: a man aged 25 to 40 in good health and CMV-seronegative. Each CDR3 is given with its conserved first and last residue. Fields, in order: D gene, J gene, CDR3 length, clone size, V gene, CDR3 DNA, CDR3 protein. A D gene is named only where the DNA matches it firmly. Part of the rows lack a size; the others show once, few, many or a class for expanded clones.

NA | TRBJ2-3 | 15 | NA | TRBV7-9 | TGTGCCAGCAGCTATCTACGGGGGAGCACAGATACGCAGTATTTT | CASSYLRGSTDTQYF
TRBD2 | TRBJ2-2 | 18 | NA | TRBV4-3 | TGCGCCAGCAGCAAGGGGGTCTTAGCGGGGTCGAACACCGGGGAGCTGTTTTTT | CASSKGVLAGSNTGELFF
TRBD1 | TRBJ2-1 | 14 | NA | TRBV2 | TGTGCCTCAAACAGGGGATTATATAATAATGAGCAGTTCTTC | CASNRGLYNNEQFF
TRBD2 | TRBJ2-3 | 18 | NA | TRBV5-6 | TGTGCCAGCAGCTCTCTAGCGGGAGGGCCTCTCGGCACAGATACGCAGTATTTT | CASSSLAGGPLGTDTQYF
TRBD2 | TRBJ2-7 | 15 | NA | TRBV27 | TGTGCCAGCAGTTTATGGGGAGGGAAGGTCTACGAGCAGTACTTC | CASSLWGGKVYEQYF
TRBD1 | TRBJ2-5 | 17 | NA | TRBV27 | TGTGCCAGCAGACGCTGGACGGACAGGGGGCCCCAAGAGACCCAGTACTTC | CASRRWTDRGPQETQYF
NA | TRBJ2-5 | 12 | few | TRBV2 | TGTGCCAGCAGCCAGTACCAAGAGACCCAGTACTTC | CASSQYQETQYF
NA | TRBJ2-3 | 16 | NA | TRBV19 | TGTGCCAGTAGTATTTTCCAGGGTCAAGGCACAGATACGCAGTATTTT | CASSIFQGQGTDTQYF
NA | TRBJ2-1 | 16 | once | TRBV5-6 | TGTGCCAGCAGCCTCTTAACTAGTGCAAATTACAATGAGCAGTTCTTC | CASSLLTSANYNEQFF
NA | TRBJ1-1 | 13 | NA | TRBV19 | TGTGCCAGTAGTATAACAGAGAACACTGAAGCTTTCTTT | CASSITENTEAFF
TRBD2 | TRBJ2-3 | 18 | NA | TRBV27 | TGTGCCAGCAGTTTATTTTGGGCTAGCGGGGGGGCCGGAGATACGCAGTATTTT | CASSLFWASGGAGDTQYF
NA | TRBJ1-2 | 13 | NA | TRBV5-8 | TGTGCCCACACACCCGGGGTTTACTATGGCTACACCTTC | CAHTPGVYYGYTF
NA | TRBJ1-1 | 13 | NA | TRBV6-5 | TGTGCCAGCAGCCGCAGGGCCCACGCTGAAGCTTTCTTT | CASSRRAHAEAFF
NA | TRBJ1-2 | 14 | NA | TRBV7-9 | TGTGCCAGCAGCTTAGCGAATTTACAGGATGGCTACACCTTC | CASSLANLQDGYTF
NA | TRBJ1-1 | 13 | NA | TRBV6-5 | TGTGCCAGCAGTTACTCCGTGAACACTGAAGCTTTCTTT | CASSYSVNTEAFF
TRBD1 | TRBJ1-1 | 15 | NA | TRBV28 | TGTGCCAGCAGTATACTACAGGGGGCGGGCACTGAAGCTTTCTTT | CASSILQGAGTEAFF
TRBD1 | TRBJ1-2 | 11 | NA | TRBV29-1 | TGCAGCGTCGGACAGGGTTACGGCTACACCTTC | CSVGQGYGYTF
NA | TRBJ2-1 | 17 | NA | TRBV21-1 | TGTGCCAGCAGCAAAGAGGGGGACAGGGGGCAAAACAATGAGCAGTTCTTC | CASSKEGDRGQNNEQFF
NA | TRBJ2-5 | 16 | NA | TRBV21-1 | TGTGCCAGCAGCAAATGGCTGCGGGGGGCCCAAGAGACCCAGTACTTC | CASSKWLRGAQETQYF
NA | TRBJ1-4 | 13 | NA | TRBV4-2 | TGTGCCAGCACTACTACAACTAATGAAAAACTGTTTTTT | CASTTTTNEKLFF
TRBD1 | TRBJ2-5 | 16 | NA | TRBV28 | TGTGCCAGCAGGACGGTAGGACAGGGGGCTTCGGAGACCCAGTACTTC | CASRTVGQGASETQYF
NA | TRBJ2-4 | 14 | once | TRBV14 | TGTGCCAGCAGCCAAGATCTCGGAGCAAACATTCAGTACTTC | CASSQDLGANIQYF
NA | TRBJ2-7 | 13 | NA | TRBV5-1 | TGCGCCAGCAGCTTGGACGGGACCTACGAGCAGTACTTC | CASSLDGTYEQYF
NA | TRBJ1-1 | 14 | NA | TRBV6-5 | TGTGCCAGCAGCCCCGGAGTCCTGAACACTGAAGCTTTCTTT | CASSPGVLNTEAFF
NA | TRBJ1-2 | 14 | few | TRBV27 | TGTGCCAGCAGTTTGGCAGTAACGACGGGTGGCTACACCTTC | CASSLAVTTGGYTF
NA | TRBJ1-2 | 15 | NA | TRBV4-1 | TGCGCCAGCAGCCGCCGGGACTTAGGAACCTATGGCTACACCTTC | CASSRRDLGTYGYTF
NA | TRBJ1-3 | 15 | NA | TRBV25-1 | TGTGCCACCGTCGGGGCGGGGCCCTCTGGAAACACCATATATTTT | CATVGAGPSGNTIYF